These 18 T cell receptor beta chains share one sample of origin, sequenced in a study of blood T cell repertoires in COVID-19. Clones were read by immunoSEQ multiplex PCR, and TCRdb kept only the in-frame ones, dropping some. The sample comprises about 180,000 clones, 88% of which are singletons, and roughly 3.7% rests with the top ten. The sample consisted of peripheral blood. The receptors derive from a woman aged 30 to 39 with acute or convalescent COVID-19.

J is TRBJ2-5 and V is TRBV11-3; D perhaps matches TRBD2 (6 bases). Germline V CDR1 and CDR2: SGHNT, YENEEA. The CDR3 is 14 amino acids. Trimming left V 5 bases short and J 4 bases short, with 14 bases between. Here the CDR3 reads CASSRSRESETQYF. The CDR3 DNA reads as TGTGCCAGCAGCCGAAGCCGGGAGTCAGAGACCCAGTACTTC.

The rearrangement joins TRBV5-1 to TRBJ2-3, with D possibly matching TRBD1 (6 bases). Germline-derived CDR1 and CDR2 are SGHRS and YFSETQ. Trimming pared 4 bases from V and 4 bases from J, leaving 16 bases between. This CDR3 comprises 15 residues. The CDR3: CASSVGLEGADTQYF. Here the CDR3 DNA reads TGCGCCAGCAGCGTCGGGCTTGAGGGGGCAGATACGCAGTATTTT.

Regarding this clone: Other DNA sequences within the sample encode an identical CDR3. The J gene is TRBJ1-5, the V gene TRBV18; possibly TRBD1 for D (5 bases). The germline V and J ends were trimmed by 3 bases and 4 bases, with 7 bases remaining between them. The V gene's germline CDR1 is KGHSH and CDR2 LQKENI. This CDR3 region has 13 residues. Written as DNA, the CDR3 is TGTGCCAGCTCACCCCAGGGTAATCAGCCCCAGCATTTT. Amino acids: CASSPQGNQPQHF. The full variable domain, rest sourced from reference TRBV18 and TRBJ1-5, is NAGVMQNPRHLVRRRGQEARLRCSPMKGHSHVYWYRQLPEEGLKFMVYLQKENIIDESGMPKERFSAEFPKEGPSILRIQQVVRGDSAAYFCASSPQGNQPQHFGDGTRLSIL.

J is TRBJ1-4 and V is TRBV28; tentative D call: TRBD1 (5 bases). From germline, CDR1 is MDHEN and CDR2 SYDVKM. There are 14 residues in the CDR3. The V and J ends lost 8 bases and 1 base respectively, with 11 bases between them. The CDR3, as DNA: TGTGCCAGCGGTTACAGGAGAACTAATGAAAAACTGTTTTTT. Translation: CASGYRRTNEKLFF. Supplemented by reference TRBV28 and TRBJ1-4, the full variable domain reads DVKVTQSSRYLVKRTGEKVFLECVQDMDHENMFWYRQDPGLGLRLIYFSYDVKMKEKGDIPEGYSVSREKKERFSLILESASTNQTSMYLCASGYRRTNEKLFFGSGTQLSVL.

The chain joins TRBV12-3 or TRBV12-4 to TRBJ1-2; D unresolved. V was clipped by 6 bases and J by 9 bases, with 14 bases between them. This CDR3 is 12 amino acids long. This CDR3 reads CASRAQRRRYTF. The CDR3 DNA sequence: TGTGCCAGCAGGGCCCAGCGGCGGCGCTACACCTTC.

The V gene is TRBV10-2, the J gene TRBJ2-7; D is possibly TRBD2 (6 bases). Trimming took off 0 bases at V and 7 bases at J, with 10 bases between the two ends. Germline V gene data show CDR1 as WSHSY and CDR2 as SAAADI. This CDR3 has 13 amino acids. This chain's CDR3 is CASSESGGGEQYF. The CDR3 bases are TGCGCCAGCAGTGAGTCGGGGGGTGGGGAGCAGTACTTC.

V gene TRBV30 combines with J gene TRBJ2-7, with 10 bases fitting TRBD2. The CDR3 is 14 residues long. V gave up 0 bases and J gave up 4 bases; unmatched junction bases: 3. Germline V gene sequence: CDR1 GTSNPN, CDR2 SVGIG (reference sequence). CDR3: CAWSVQAGGYEQYF. In DNA form, the CDR3 reads TGTGCCTGGAGTGTACAAGCGGGAGGGTACGAGCAGTACTTC.

V and J are TRBV9 and TRBJ2-7; TRBD2 is a possible D gene (6 bases). With 6 bases removed from V and 4 bases from J, the gap between germline ends came to 17 bases. There are 14 residues in the CDR3. CDR1 and CDR2 from the germline V gene are SGDLS and YYNGEE. The CDR3 here is CASTPGLHGYEQYF. CDR3 sequence (DNA): TGTGCCAGCACTCCGGGACTGCATGGTTACGAGCAGTACTTC.

This CDR3 reads CASSRGVKNGGLFF. CDR3 DNA sequence: TGTGCCAGCAGCCGGGGGGTGAAAAATGGAGGACTGTTTTTT. The chain employs TRBV3-1 (or the pseudogene TRBV3-2) and TRBJ1-4; a possible D gene is TRBD1 (5 bases). Germline V gene lookup returns CDR1 LGHDT and CDR2 YNNKEL (reference sequence). The CDR3 has 14 residues. V lost 4 bases and J lost 13, with 19 bases in between.

This sequence joins TRBV28 and TRBJ2-6; the D gene is possibly TRBD1 (7 bases). Germline V lookup: CDR1 MDHEN, CDR2 SYDVKM. Trimming cost V 8 bases and J 0 bases, with 17 bases left between them. The CDR3 spans 17 residues. The CDR3 DNA reads as TGTGCCAGCCGGAGGGGACAGCCTGTCTCTGGGGCCAACGTCCTGACTTTC. The encoded protein is CASRRGQPVSGANVLTF.

The V gene is TRBV4-1, the J gene TRBJ1-4; tentatively, D is TRBD1 (5 bases). The CDR3 is 17 amino acids. Trimming stripped 1 base from V and 5 bases from J, with 17 bases between. CDR1 and CDR2 from the germline V gene are MGHRA and YSYEKL. The CDR3 nucleotides are TGCGCCAGCAGCCAAGTAAAAACAGGAGATTGGAATGAAAAACTGTTTTTT. It codes for CASSQVKTGDWNEKLFF.

This chain connects TRBV28 to TRBJ2-1; D might be TRBD1 (5 bases). The CDR3 spans 12 residues. CDR1 and CDR2 from the germline V gene are MDHEN and SYDVKM. V shed 8 bases and J shed 10 bases, with 15 bases lying between them. CDR3 amino acids: CASRHVWGEQFF. In DNA, the CDR3 is TGTGCCAGCCGTCACGTCTGGGGCGAGCAGTTCTTC.

Comments on this clone: At one end the junction does not follow the germline gene, possibly because of a read error. Other DNA sequences in the same sample also yield this CDR3. This sequence joins TRBV18 and TRBJ2-1; 9 positions agree with TRBD2. Germline V gene data show CDR1 as KGHSH and CDR2 as LQKENI. The CDR3 length is 15 residues. The CDR3 nucleotides are TGTGCTAGCTCACCTATAGCGGGAGCCTACAATGAGCAGTTCTTC. Residues: CASSPIAGAYNEQFF.

The genes are TRBV7-9 and TRBJ2-5, with D hard to call. V gave up 1 base and J gave up 5 bases, with 11 bases separating them. Germline V CDR1 and CDR2: SEHNR, FQNEAQ (reference sequence). The CDR3 spans 14 residues. The CDR3 nucleotides are TGTGCCAGCAGCTTAGTGGTAGCATCCGAGACCCAGTACTTC. Protein product: CASSLVVASETQYF.

This sequence joins TRBV28 and TRBJ1-1; the D gene is possibly TRBD1 (6 bases). Per germline, CDR1 MDHEN and CDR2 SYDVKM. V was trimmed by 5 bases and J by 7 bases, leaving 14 bases between them. The CDR3 totals 13 residues. DNA for the CDR3: TGTGCCAGCAGTGCTAGGGGGGGGTATGAAGCTTTCTTT. Translating it yields CASSARGGYEAFF.

The chain uses TRBV6-5 and TRBJ2-5; 9 positions match TRBD2. Looked up from germline, CDR1 is MNHEY and CDR2 is SVGAGI. With V trimmed by 4 bases and J by 1 base, 4 bases remained unmatched. This CDR3 is 15 amino acids long. The CDR3 region is CASSSSGMRQETQYF. CDR3 nucleotides: TGTGCCAGCAGTTCTAGCGGGATGCGCCAAGAGACCCAGTACTTC.

The sample holds a few counts of this clone. V and J are TRBV6-5 and TRBJ1-1; perhaps TRBD1 as D (5 bases). Germline CDR1 MNHEY, CDR2 SVGAGI. The V gene lost 6 bases and the J gene lost 2 bases, with 13 bases spanning the gap. The CDR3 is 14 residues long. CDR3 amino acids: CASSQTGGNTEAFF. DNA of the CDR3: TGTGCCAGCAGCCAAACCGGGGGAAACACTGAAGCTTTCTTT.

This clone appeared a few times. The CDR3 nucleotides are TGCAGCCCGCGGACTGGTTACAATGAGCAGTTCTTC. It specifies CSPRTGYNEQFF. This chain uses TRBV29-1 with TRBJ2-1; D perhaps matches TRBD2 (5 bases). Germline-derived CDR1 and CDR2 are SQVTM and ANQGSEA. The CDR3 runs 12 residues. Trimming left V 8 bases short and J 4 bases short, with 12 bases between.